The 5 T cell receptor beta chains presented below share a single source sample, sequenced in a study of blood T cell repertoires in COVID-19. The method was immunoSEQ multiplex PCR; TCRdb's version includes in-frame clones alone and lacks a portion of them. The sample lists more than 200,000 clones, less than 90% occurring once. Sequenced sample: peripheral blood. The source is a man aged 25-40 years with active or convalescent COVID-19.

The chain couples TRBV25-1 to TRBJ2-1; D remains unclear. The CDR3 sequence is 13 residues long. CDR1 and CDR2 from the germline V gene are MGHDK and SYGVNS. This CDR3 is CAVRVGRPPEQFF. The CDR3 coding sequence is TGTGCGGTCCGGGTTGGCCGCCCCCCTGAGCAGTTCTTC.

The V gene is TRBV6-2 or TRBV6-3, the J gene TRBJ1-2; 7 bases are shared with TRBD1. CDR1 and CDR2 from the germline V gene are MNHEY and SVGEGT. There are 16 residues in the CDR3. The J segment lost 2 bases and the V segment lost 5 bases, leaving 11 bases of the junction unmatched. CDR3 DNA: TGTGCCAGCAGTGGTATGGAGGGGGCTGGAAACTATGGCTACACCTTC. Translated: CASSGMEGAGNYGYTF.

The chain combines TRBV5-8 with TRBJ1-1, with D tentatively TRBD1 (5 bases). Per germline, CDR1 SGHTS and CDR2 YDEGEE. This CDR3 has 14 amino acids. Deletions cut 5 bases from V and 0 bases from J, with 11 bases between. The CDR3 here is CASRGREVNTEAFF. DNA of the CDR3: TGTGCCAGCAGGGGGCGGGAGGTGAACACTGAAGCTTTCTTT.

The V gene is TRBV13, the J gene TRBJ1-1; TRBD1 matches at 9 bases. The CDR3 has 16 residues. CDR1 and CDR2 from the germline V gene are PRHDT and FYEKMQ (reference sequence). The J segment lost 2 bases and the V segment lost 2 bases, leaving 6 bases of the junction unmatched. The CDR3 is CASSLSGTGLNTEAFF. CDR3 sequence (DNA): TGTGCCAGCAGCTTATCCGGGACAGGGCTTAACACTGAAGCTTTCTTT.

V and J are TRBV5-6 and TRBJ2-3; 9 bases line up with TRBD1. The CDR3 runs 16 residues. V was pared by 2 bases and J by 2 bases, with 6 bases of the junction left unmatched. The V gene's germline CDR1 is SGHDT and CDR2 YYEEEE. CDR3 nucleotide sequence: TGTGCCAGCAGCTTAACCGGGACAGGGCTCACAGATACGCAGTATTTT. Translating gives CASSLTGTGLTDTQYF.